These 16 T cell receptor beta chains originate from one sample sequenced in a study of blood T cell repertoires in COVID-19. Sequenced by immunoSEQ multiplex PCR; TCRdb stores in-frame clones only, minus some. The sample includes 360,000 or so clones, 85% to 90% seen only once; the top ten take 0.85% to 1.3%. Input material: PBMCs or T cells enriched from blood (not recorded which). These receptors came from a woman between 25 and 40 years old who had been exposed to COVID-19.

The rearrangement uses TRBV12-3 or TRBV12-4 and TRBJ1-1, with D hard to call. The CDR3 extends over 11 amino acids. The V gene lost 6 bases and the J gene lost 6 bases, with 8 bases spanning the gap. CDR3 protein: CASRQKAEAFF. CDR3 nucleotide sequence: TGTGCCAGCAGGCAGAAAGCTGAAGCTTTCTTT.

The chain links TRBV5-1 to TRBJ1-2; D is possibly TRBD1 (5 bases). The CDR3 consists of 15 residues. Trimming took off 0 bases at V and 6 bases at J, with 15 bases between the two ends. Germline V gene sequence: CDR1 SGHRS, CDR2 YFSETQ. CDR3 sequence reads: CASSLGVQGGNGYTF. DNA of the CDR3: TGCGCCAGCAGCTTGGGCGTGCAGGGCGGGAATGGCTACACCTTC.

This clone showed up just once. The V and J genes are TRBV18 and TRBJ1-2; 8 bases map to TRBD1. The ends lost 4 bases at V and 8 bases at J; junction bases unmatched: 6. CDR1 is KGHSH and CDR2 is LQKENI in the germline V gene. CDR3 length equals 13 residues. The CDR3: CASSRDRPDGYTF. In DNA, the CDR3 is TGTGCCAGCTCACGGGACAGGCCGGACGGCTACACCTTC.

The chain is built from TRBV2 and TRBJ2-1; 10 positions match TRBD2. This CDR3 comprises 15 residues. The trim removed 7 bases at V and 4 bases at J, leaving 7 bases unmatched. Germline V lookup: CDR1 SNHLY, CDR2 FYNNEI. This CDR3 reads CASKGGLAVYNEQFF. For the CDR3, the DNA is TGTGCCAGCAAAGGCGGACTAGCGGTTTACAATGAGCAGTTCTTC. Based on the CDR3 plus reference TRBV2 and TRBJ2-1, the full variable domain is EPEVTQTPSHQVTQMGQEVILRCVPISNHLYFYWYRQILGQKVEFLVSFYNNEISEKSEIFDDQFSVERPDGSNFTLKIRSTKLEDSAMYFCASKGGLAVYNEQFFGPGTRLTVL.

The V gene is TRBV27, the J gene TRBJ2-1; weak D call: TRBD2 (6 bases). This CDR3 spans 14 amino acids. Germline V gene sequence: CDR1 MNHEY, CDR2 SMNVEV (reference sequence). Between the trimmed V and J ends, which lost 5 bases and 7 bases, there was a span of 15 bases. The CDR3 loop is CASSPRDFVNEQFF. CDR3 in DNA: TGTGCCAGCAGTCCCCGGGACTTCGTAAATGAGCAGTTCTTC.

The gene calls are TRBV24-1 and TRBJ2-1; no firm D call. This CDR3 is 15 amino acids long. Germline lookup yields CDR1 KGHDR and CDR2 SFDVKD. The germline V and J ends were trimmed by 12 bases and 5 bases, with 22 bases remaining between them. The CDR3 DNA reads TGTGCCCCAAAACCAGGCCTCGAAGCAGACAATGAGCAGTTCTTC. As protein: CAPKPGLEADNEQFF.

The chain uses TRBV4-1 and TRBJ2-5; perhaps TRBD2 as D (6 bases). In germline, CDR1 is MGHRA, CDR2 YSYEKL. The CDR3 loop spans 17 amino acids. V was cut by 3 bases and J by 5 bases, with 22 bases left in between. The chain's CDR3 is CASSQTPWTAEGETQYF. The CDR3 bases are TGCGCCAGCAGCCAGACGCCGTGGACCGCGGAGGGGGAGACCCAGTACTTC.

The V gene is TRBV7-9, the J gene TRBJ2-5; D possibly corresponds to TRBD1 (6 bases). Germline V gene data show CDR1 as SEHNR and CDR2 as FQNEAQ (reference sequence). V gave up 5 bases and J gave up 3 bases, with 16 bases separating them. The CDR3 consists of 15 residues. CDR3 amino acids: CASSVSRGWEETQYF. In DNA form, the CDR3 reads TGTGCCAGCAGCGTTTCCAGGGGATGGGAAGAGACCCAGTACTTC. The variable domain in full, with the rest retrieved from reference TRBV7-9 and TRBJ2-5, is DTGVSQNPRHKITKRGQNVTFRCDPISEHNRLYWYRQTLGQGPEFLTYFQNEAQLEKSRLLSDRFSAERPKGSFSTLEIQRTEQGDSAMYLCASSVSRGWEETQYFGPGTRLLVL.

The chain uses TRBV7-6 and TRBJ2-1; D is unresolved. Trimming removed 1 base from V and 8 bases from J, with 6 bases in between. This CDR3 has 12 residues. In germline, CDR1 is SGHVS, CDR2 FNYEAQ. The CDR3 nucleotides read TGTGCCAGCAGCTTAGTGGCGGATGAGCAGTTCTTC. This sequence encodes CASSLVADEQFF.

This sequence joins TRBV11-1 and TRBJ2-3; 8 bases are a match to TRBD2. With 4 bases clipped from V and 4 bases from J, the junction kept 10 bases outside the gene matches. Germline-derived CDR1 and CDR2 are SGHAT and FQDESV (reference sequence). The CDR3 runs to 16 residues. The CDR3 reads CASSSNGRAVADTQYF. The CDR3 nucleotides read TGTGCCAGCAGCTCAAACGGGAGGGCCGTGGCAGATACGCAGTATTTT.

The V gene is TRBV19, the J gene TRBJ1-5, with a weak D call TRBD1 (5 bases). The CDR3 runs 13 residues. Between the trimmed V and J ends, which lost 5 bases and 7 bases, there was a span of 12 bases. Germline V CDR1 and CDR2: LNHDA, SQIVND (reference sequence). DNA of the CDR3: TGTGCCAGTAGTTCTCCAGGGTTGCAGCCCCAGCATTTT. As protein: CASSSPGLQPQHF.

The J gene is TRBJ2-7, the V gene TRBV20-1, with a weak D call TRBD1 (6 bases). The CDR3 runs 10 residues. V was pared by 4 bases and J by 9 bases, with 10 bases between. Germline V gives CDR1 DFQATT, CDR2 SNEGSKA (reference sequence). The CDR3: CSAKDRWQYF. Written as DNA, the CDR3 is TGCAGTGCTAAAGACAGGTGGCAGTACTTC.

This clone has just a few counts. DNA of the CDR3: TGTGCCAGCAGTGAGTTAGGGGACACCGGGGAGCTGTTTTTT. Translating it yields CASSELGDTGELFF. The chain links TRBV6-4 to TRBJ2-2, with a weak D call TRBD1 (5 bases). Per germline, CDR1 MRHNA and CDR2 SNTAGT. V was cut by 3 bases and J by 3 bases, with 8 bases left in between. This CDR3 is built from 14 residues.

V and J are TRBV18 and TRBJ2-7; 8 nucleotides align to TRBD1. The CDR3 sequence is 16 residues long. CDR1 KGHSH and CDR2 LQKENI come from the germline V gene. The V gene end was trimmed by 3 bases and the J gene end by 3 bases; junction bases not matched to a gene: 10. The CDR3, as DNA: TGTGCCAGCTCACCTCCCGGGACAGGAAACCACTACGAGCAGTACTTC. It specifies CASSPPGTGNHYEQYF.

This chain links TRBV2 with TRBJ2-4, with a tentative D call TRBD2 (5 bases). Germline V CDR1 and CDR2: SNHLY, FYNNEI. V lost 4 bases and J lost 9, with 13 bases in between. The CDR3 extends over 13 amino acids. CDR3: CASSVGGTAIQYF. The DNA for the CDR3 is TGTGCCAGCAGTGTCGGAGGCACGGCCATTCAGTACTTC.

J is TRBJ2-5 and V is TRBV9; the match to TRBD2 covers 7 bases. The V and J ends lost 1 base and 1 base, in that order; junction bases with no gene match: 4. Germline V gene sequence: CDR1 SGDLS, CDR2 YYNGEE. The CDR3 is 15 amino acids. In DNA form, the CDR3 reads TGTGCCAGCAGCGTAATTGCGGGAGCCCAAGAGACCCAGTACTTC. Translated: CASSVIAGAQETQYF.